The 23 T cell receptor beta chains in this list originate from one sample, sequenced in a study of T cells in Graves' hyperthyroidism and ophthalmopathy. TCR beta CDR3 regions were amplified from RNA. The HTBI primer set drove a first-round RT-PCR of the TCR CDR3. A single record per CDR3 protein comes from TCRdb applying MiXCR to the multiplex PCR reads. In the table there are about 570,000 distinct CDR3 sequences, 11% to 15% of which are singletons. Sequenced sample: blood. Receptors were obtained from a woman between 40 and 55 years old with Graves' hyperthyroidism.

Ten or more counts support this clonotype. The chain has TRBV11-3 and TRBJ1-2, with D unresolved. Per the germline V gene, CDR1 is SGHNT and CDR2 is YENEEA. CDR3 length equals 12 residues. V lost 4 bases to trimming and J lost 8 bases, with 11 bases between them. For the CDR3, the DNA is TGTGCCAGCAGCTCCCCCGGAGGCGGCTACACCTTC. As protein: CASSSPGGGYTF.

This clonotype was detected many times. V gene TRBV12-3 or TRBV12-4 combines with J gene TRBJ2-5; 11 bases are shared with TRBD1. The CDR3 consists of 14 residues. Trimming took 6 bases from V and 5 from J; bases not matched to a gene: 5. CDR3 amino acids: CASRGGQGEETQYF. CDR3 nucleotide sequence: TGTGCCAGCAGGGGGGGACAGGGGGAGGAGACCCAGTACTTC.

This clonotype has ten or more counts. The genes are TRBV6-1 and TRBJ2-7; a possible D gene is TRBD1 (6 bases). This CDR3 is built from 14 residues. Looked up from germline, CDR1 is MNHNS and CDR2 is SASEGT. With 8 bases removed from V and 3 bases from J, the gap between germline ends came to 17 bases. Written as DNA, the CDR3 is TGTGCCAGCTGGTCCGGACAGCGGATCTACGAGCAGTACTTC. Translation gives CASWSGQRIYEQYF.

This clonotype was seen many times. The chain couples TRBV29-1 to TRBJ1-1; possibly TRBD1 for D (5 bases). Trimming cost V 6 bases and J 1 base, with 12 bases left between them. CDR1 is SQVTM, CDR2 ANQGSEA, per germline. The CDR3 runs to 13 residues. CDR3 nucleotide sequence: TGCAGCGTCCAAGACAGCCCGAACACTGAAGCTTTCTTT. Protein sequence: CSVQDSPNTEAFF.

V and J are TRBV9 and TRBJ2-7; 7 bases match TRBD2. From germline, CDR1 is SGDLS and CDR2 YYNGEE. This CDR3 comprises 16 residues. The trim removed 1 base at V and 5 bases at J, leaving 12 bases unmatched. The DNA for the CDR3 is TGTGCCAGCAGCGTACACCCAACTAGCGCCAACGACGAGCAGTACTTC. Translated: CASSVHPTSANDEQYF.

The chain employs TRBV28 and TRBJ2-6; perhaps TRBD1 as D (7 bases). Germline V gene sequence: CDR1 MDHEN, CDR2 SYDVKM. The CDR3 extends over 17 amino acids. V was trimmed by 5 bases and J by 0 bases, leaving 14 bases between them. The CDR3 region has the DNA TGTGCCAGCAGTAGGACAGGAGGGTTCTCTGGGGCCAACGTCCTGACTTTC. Residues: CASSRTGGFSGANVLTF.

V and J are TRBV9 and TRBJ1-1; 11 bases match TRBD1. The CDR3 spans 16 residues. Germline CDR1 and CDR2: SGDLS and YYNGEE. With V trimmed by 6 bases and J by 2 bases, 9 bases remained unmatched. CDR3 protein: CASTNGDRGRNTEAFF. The DNA of the CDR3 is TGTGCCAGCACTAACGGGGACAGGGGGAGAAACACTGAAGCTTTCTTT.

This clonotype came up a few times. J is TRBJ1-5 and V is TRBV5-1, with D possibly being TRBD1 (6 bases). The CDR3 has 16 amino acids. The V end lost 4 bases, the J end lost 0 bases, and 14 bases lay between the germline ends. Germline assignment: CDR1 SGHRS and CDR2 YFSETQ. For the CDR3, the DNA is TGCGCCAGCAGCCAGGGGACGGGAACTAGCAATCAGCCCCAGCATTTT. The encoded protein is CASSQGTGTSNQPQHF.

This clonotype is a singleton in its sample. A much bigger clone sits one base away, suggesting this may be a read error. The missing conserved phenylalanine or tryptophan at the end of this CDR3 makes a read error likely. The V gene is TRBV20-1, the J gene TRBJ2-1; D perhaps matches TRBD2 (6 bases). The V and J ends lost 0 bases and 1 base respectively, with 10 bases between them. CDR1 DFQATT and CDR2 SNEGSKA come from the germline V gene (reference sequence). The CDR3 spans 15 residues. As DNA, the CDR3 is TGCAGTGCTAGAGAAGCGGGCCTTTCCTACAATGAGCAGTTCGTC. Residues: CSAREAGLSYNEQFV.

In its sample, this clonotype was seen many times. The rearrangement joins TRBV20-1 to TRBJ1-2; D not certain. The CDR3 is made up of 13 amino acids. V was trimmed by 3 bases and J by 0 bases, leaving 8 bases between them. Germline V gives CDR1 DFQATT, CDR2 SNEGSKA (reference sequence). The CDR3 loop reads CSASPPPNYGYTF. DNA for the CDR3: TGCAGTGCTAGTCCACCCCCTAACTATGGCTACACCTTC.

The table lists this clonotype with many counts. The chain couples TRBV5-1 to TRBJ1-2; TRBD1 agrees at 10 bases. The CDR3 consists of 17 residues. The junction had 7 bases not matched to a gene; V was cut back by 0 bases and J by 2 bases. CDR1 and CDR2 from the germline V gene are SGHRS and YFSETQ. CDR3 DNA sequence: TGCGCCAGCAGCTTGGCCGCGGGACAGGGGAAGAACTATGGCTACACCTTC. Translation gives CASSLAAGQGKNYGYTF.

This clonotype was counted only a few times. At one end, the junction sequence differs from germline, possibly due to a read error. The J gene is TRBJ1-2, the V gene TRBV12-3 or TRBV12-4; D is perhaps TRBD1 (5 bases). The CDR3 runs to 12 residues. The CDR3 sequence is CAISWGREGYTF. CDR3 DNA: TGTGCCATCAGTTGGGGCAGGGAGGGCTACACCTTC.

A few counts support this clonotype. The rearrangement links TRBV5-4 to TRBJ1-6; possibly TRBD1 for D (5 bases). The V end lost 5 bases, the J end lost 7 bases, and 19 bases lay between the germline ends. CDR1 and CDR2 from the germline V gene are SGHNT and YYREEE (reference sequence). CDR3 length: 16 residues. In DNA, the CDR3 is TGTGCCAGCAGTTTTTCCGCGGGGGGGTTCAATTCACCCCTCCACTTT. This gives the protein CASSFSAGGFNSPLHF.

The rearrangement uses TRBV6-1 and TRBJ1-1, with 9 bases matching TRBD1. Unmatched junction bases numbered 11, after V lost 11 bases and J lost 4 bases. Germline CDR1 and CDR2: MNHNS and SASEGT. This CDR3 has 14 amino acids. The CDR3 region is CAGCTGGAGTEAFF. CDR3 sequence (DNA): TGTGCCGGATGCACAGGGGGCGCAGGCACTGAAGCTTTCTTT.

Many counts were recorded for this clonotype. The rearrangement joins TRBV18 to TRBJ2-5; the D gene is possibly TRBD2 (6 bases). From germline, CDR1 is KGHSH and CDR2 LQKENI. V dropped 4 bases and J dropped 3 bases, with 15 bases sitting between them. The CDR3 sequence is 15 residues long. CDR3 sequence reads: CASSLSGTGEETQYF. The CDR3 region has the DNA TGTGCCAGCTCACTCTCCGGGACGGGAGAAGAGACCCAGTACTTC.

This chain links TRBV15 with TRBJ1-5; TRBD1 aligns across 10 bases. The CDR3 is 18 amino acids. V lost 2 bases and J lost 3; bases outside the gene matches: 10. Germline V CDR1 and CDR2: LNHNV, YYDKDF (reference sequence). CDR3 loop: CATSRPSDRGVINQPQHF. In nucleotides, the CDR3 is TGTGCCACCAGCAGACCCTCGGACAGGGGGGTTATCAATCAGCCCCAGCATTTT. Filled out from reference TRBV15 and TRBJ1-5, the complete variable domain reads DAMVIQNPRYQVTQFGKPVTLSCSQTLNHNVMYWYQQKSSQAPKLLFHYYDKDFNNEADTPDNFQSRRPNTSFCFLDIRSPGLGDTAMYLCATSRPSDRGVINQPQHFGDGTRLSIL.

This clonotype was seen repeatedly, ten times or more. The gene calls are TRBV5-1 and TRBJ1-6; D uncertain. CDR3 length: 15 amino acids. Trimming took 4 bases from V and 7 from J, leaving 15 bases between them. CDR1 and CDR2 (germline): SGHRS, YFSETQ. The CDR3 loop is CASSPAEPGNSPLHF. The CDR3 DNA sequence: TGCGCCAGCAGCCCTGCGGAGCCGGGGAATTCACCCCTCCACTTT.

This clonotype was seen many times. The chain couples TRBV2 to TRBJ2-3; no clear D gene. The germline CDR1 and CDR2 sequences are SNHLY and FYNNEI. Between the trimmed V and J ends, which lost 3 bases and 5 bases, there was a span of 12 bases. The CDR3 is 14 amino acids. CDR3 nucleotide sequence: TGTGCCAGCAGTGACGGTTCGCTTGTAGATACGCAGTATTTT. Amino acid sequence: CASSDGSLVDTQYF.

The table lists this clonotype with many counts. This sequence joins TRBV30 and TRBJ2-7; no clear D. Trimming took 1 base from V and 0 from J, leaving 19 bases between them. Germline V CDR1 and CDR2: GTSNPN, SVGIG (reference sequence). The CDR3 is 17 amino acids. The CDR3 coding sequence is TGTGCCTGGAGTGCTACTCCCGGGCTCTTTAACTCCTACGAGCAGTACTTC. As protein: CAWSATPGLFNSYEQYF.

This clonotype was observed many times. The rearrangement joins TRBV2 to TRBJ2-1; TRBD2 matches 15 bases. CDR1 and CDR2 (germline): SNHLY, FYNNEI. Trimming at V came to 8 bases and at J to 0 bases, leaving 8 bases not matched to a gene. The CDR3 extends over 18 amino acids. In DNA, the CDR3 is TGTGCCAGCTCCGGACTAGCGGGAGGGGGATCCTCCTACAATGAGCAGTTCTTC. It codes for CASSGLAGGGSSYNEQFF.

At least ten counts were recorded for this clonotype. The gene calls are TRBV7-2 and TRBJ2-7; D remains ambiguous. The V gene lost 4 bases and the J gene lost 6 bases, with 10 bases spanning the gap. Germline V gene data show CDR1 as SGHTA and CDR2 as FQGNSA. CDR3 size: 12 residues. The CDR3 bases are TGTGCCAGCAGCTCCTTCTCGGGCGAGCAGTACTTC. This translates into CASSSFSGEQYF.

This clonotype was seen ten or more times. This chain uses TRBV3-1 with TRBJ2-2, with D uncertain. CDR1 and CDR2 (germline): LGHDT, YNNKEL (reference sequence). The CDR3 totals 17 residues. V lost 4 bases to trimming and J lost 3 bases, with 18 bases between them. Here the CDR3 DNA reads TGTGCCAGCAGCCCCCCAGAGCCTCGGTTGTACACCGGGGAGCTGTTTTTT. Its translation is CASSPPEPRLYTGELFF.

The J gene is TRBJ1-1, the V gene TRBV28; the match to TRBD1 covers 11 bases. The CDR3 spans 14 residues. The V gene end was trimmed by 6 bases and the J gene end by 7 bases; junction bases not matched to a gene: 7. The germline V gene has CDR1 MDHEN and CDR2 SYDVKM. The CDR3 sequence is CASRTGQGAIEAFF. CDR3 in DNA: TGTGCCAGCAGGACAGGACAGGGGGCGATTGAAGCTTTCTTT.